This is a list of T cell receptor beta chains from one sample in a study of vaccination effects on CD4 cells after COVID-19. Clones were sequenced by immunoSEQ multiplex PCR, and TCRdb holds only the in-frame ones, with some missing. The profile shows 60,000 to 75,000 clones, roughly 73% of them singletons. These receptors lack a known antigen. Sequenced material: CD4+ T cells from PBMCs cultured with HIV peptides, taken before COVID-19 vaccination. These receptors came from a human donor who had a prior SARS-CoV-2 infection. CDR3s include the opening cysteine and the closing phenylalanine or tryptophan. Each record gives: V gene, clone size, D gene, J gene, CDR3 protein, CDR3 DNA. A D gene is named only where the DNA matches it firmly. Size tells how often a clone was seen (once, few, many) or the class of an expanded clone, and some rows leave it out.

v_gene: TRBV5-4; abundance: .; d_gene: .; j_gene: TRBJ2-1; CDR3aa: CASSPHGTSAYNEQFF; CDR3nt: TGTGCCAGCAGCCCTCATGGGACCTCGGCCTACAATGAGCAGTTCTTC
v_gene: TRBV27; abundance: .; d_gene: .; j_gene: TRBJ1-5; CDR3aa: CASSLSGLRNQPQHF; CDR3nt: TGTGCCAGCAGTTTATCGGGACTCCGTAATCAGCCCCAGCATTTT
v_gene: TRBV12-3/TRBV12-4; abundance: .; d_gene: TRBD1; j_gene: TRBJ1-5; CDR3aa: CASSRTGSQPQHF; CDR3nt: TGTGCCAGCAGTCGGACAGGGTCGCAGCCCCAGCATTTT
v_gene: TRBV4-1; abundance: .; d_gene: TRBD1; j_gene: TRBJ1-4; CDR3aa: CASSRQGATNEKLFF; CDR3nt: TGCGCCAGCAGCCGACAGGGGGCAACTAATGAAAAACTGTTTTTT
v_gene: TRBV7-2; abundance: .; d_gene: .; j_gene: TRBJ2-1; CDR3aa: CASSSYGNEQFF; CDR3nt: TGTGCCAGCAGCTCGTATGGAAATGAGCAGTTCTTC
v_gene: TRBV7-8; abundance: .; d_gene: .; j_gene: TRBJ1-5; CDR3aa: CASSLDTGARQPQHF; CDR3nt: TGTGCCAGCAGCTTAGATACAGGAGCACGGCAGCCCCAGCATTTT
v_gene: TRBV5-1; abundance: .; d_gene: TRBD1; j_gene: TRBJ2-2; CDR3aa: CASSLGQGAVYAGELFF; CDR3nt: TGCGCCAGCAGCTTGGGACAGGGGGCCGTTTACGCCGGGGAGCTGTTTTTT
v_gene: TRBV6-5; abundance: .; d_gene: .; j_gene: TRBJ2-4; CDR3aa: CASKWLELSGIQYF; CDR3nt: TGTGCCAGCAAGTGGTTAGAATTATCGGGCATTCAGTACTTC
v_gene: TRBV9; abundance: .; d_gene: .; j_gene: TRBJ2-3; CDR3aa: CAKGWVTSTDTQYF; CDR3nt: TGTGCCAAAGGCTGGGTAACTAGCACAGATACGCAGTATTTT
v_gene: TRBV5-4; abundance: once; d_gene: TRBD1; j_gene: TRBJ2-3; CDR3aa: CASSMGQGVSTDTQYF; CDR3nt: TGTGCCAGCAGCATGGGACAGGGGGTTAGCACAGATACGCAGTATTTT
v_gene: TRBV9; abundance: .; d_gene: .; j_gene: TRBJ2-1; CDR3aa: CASSPRQEGNEQFF; CDR3nt: TGTGCCAGCAGCCCTCGGCAAGAGGGGAATGAGCAGTTCTTC
v_gene: TRBV5-1; abundance: .; d_gene: TRBD1; j_gene: TRBJ2-3; CDR3aa: CASSLSVDRGSDTQYF; CDR3nt: TGCGCCAGCAGCTTGTCAGTGGACAGGGGATCCGATACGCAGTATTTT
v_gene: TRBV7-2; abundance: .; d_gene: TRBD2; j_gene: TRBJ2-3; CDR3aa: CASSPQRGGSRTQYF; CDR3nt: TGTGCCAGCAGCCCCCAGCGGGGGGGCTCGCGTACGCAGTATTTT
v_gene: TRBV5-4; abundance: .; d_gene: TRBD2; j_gene: TRBJ2-3; CDR3aa: CASSPQAGGRTDTQYF; CDR3nt: TGTGCCAGCAGCCCCCAAGCGGGGGGGCGCACAGATACGCAGTATTTT
v_gene: TRBV6-5; abundance: .; d_gene: .; j_gene: TRBJ1-1; CDR3aa: CASYWNTEAFF; CDR3nt: TGTGCCTCCTATTGGAACACTGAAGCTTTCTTT
v_gene: TRBV9; abundance: .; d_gene: .; j_gene: TRBJ1-2; CDR3aa: CASSSTGTSIRYYGYTF; CDR3nt: TGTGCCAGCAGCTCAACAGGGACGTCTATCCGCTATTATGGCTACACCTTC
v_gene: TRBV18; abundance: .; d_gene: TRBD2; j_gene: TRBJ2-7; CDR3aa: CASSSGTSGEYEQYF; CDR3nt: TGTGCCAGCTCCTCCGGGACTAGCGGCGAGTACGAGCAGTACTTC
v_gene: TRBV19; abundance: .; d_gene: TRBD1; j_gene: TRBJ1-2; CDR3aa: CASNKLGTGGASGYTF; CDR3nt: TGTGCCAGTAATAAGTTGGGGACAGGGGGCGCCAGTGGCTACACCTTC
v_gene: TRBV5-4; abundance: few; d_gene: .; j_gene: TRBJ1-1; CDR3aa: CASSEHMNTEAFF; CDR3nt: TGTGCCAGCAGCGAGCACATGAACACTGAAGCTTTCTTT
v_gene: TRBV15; abundance: .; d_gene: .; j_gene: TRBJ1-5; CDR3aa: CATSSNSNQPQHF; CDR3nt: TGTGCCACCAGCAGTAATAGCAATCAGCCCCAGCATTTT
v_gene: TRBV7-8; abundance: .; d_gene: TRBD1; j_gene: TRBJ2-5; CDR3aa: CASSLFPGQQETQYF; CDR3nt: TGTGCCAGCAGCTTATTCCCGGGACAGCAAGAGACCCAGTACTTC
v_gene: TRBV24-1; abundance: .; d_gene: TRBD2; j_gene: TRBJ2-3; CDR3aa: CATSGLADDTQYF; CDR3nt: TGTGCCACCAGTGGGCTAGCGGACGATACGCAGTATTTT
v_gene: TRBV6-5; abundance: few; d_gene: .; j_gene: TRBJ1-2; CDR3aa: CASSYSRTNYGYTF; CDR3nt: TGTGCCAGCAGTTACTCGAGAACTAACTATGGCTACACCTTC
v_gene: TRBV7-6; abundance: .; d_gene: TRBD2; j_gene: TRBJ2-5; CDR3aa: CASRVGPGGGYQETQYF; CDR3nt: TGTGCCAGCAGAGTAGGTCCTGGCGGGGGGTACCAAGAGACCCAGTACTTC
v_gene: TRBV21-1; abundance: .; d_gene: .; j_gene: TRBJ2-2; CDR3aa: CASILEGGAGELFF; CDR3nt: TGTGCCAGTATCCTGGAGGGAGGGGCCGGGGAGCTGTTTTTT
v_gene: TRBV18; abundance: .; d_gene: .; j_gene: TRBJ2-5; CDR3aa: CASSPPAPRGNQETQYF; CDR3nt: TGTGCCAGCTCACCACCTGCACCCAGGGGTAACCAAGAGACCCAGTACTTC
v_gene: TRBV7-3; abundance: .; d_gene: TRBD2; j_gene: TRBJ2-7; CDR3aa: CASSPGGGDEQYF; CDR3nt: TGTGCCAGCAGCCCCGGGGGGGGAGACGAGCAGTACTTC